The 22 T cell receptor beta chains given below trace back to one sample, sequenced in a study of control samples from healthy donors and cancer patients. Repertoires were generated with immunoSEQ multiplex PCR, while TCRdb's copy carries only in-frame clones and drops some. The table includes roughly 34,000 clones, approximately 90% detected once. Sequenced input: PBMCs. These receptors were collected from a woman in her 40s with lung cancer.

This clone occurred a few times. The chain joins TRBV6-5 to TRBJ2-1; D is unresolved. This CDR3 region has 14 residues. With 0 bases removed from V and 0 bases from J, the gap between germline ends came to 3 bases. Germline loops: CDR1 MNHEY, CDR2 SVGAGI. The CDR3: CASSYSGSYNEQFF. The CDR3 region has the DNA TGTGCCAGCAGTTACTCGGGCTCCTACAATGAGCAGTTCTTC.

This chain uses TRBV13 with TRBJ2-5; D perhaps matches TRBD2 (5 bases). Per germline, CDR1 PRHDT and CDR2 FYEKMQ (reference sequence). Trimming removed 5 bases at V and 5 bases at J, with 21 bases between. The CDR3 contains 16 residues. The CDR3 reads CASSPPRPQERETQYF. CDR3 DNA sequence: TGTGCCAGCAGCCCCCCGCGGCCCCAAGAGCGGGAGACCCAGTACTTC.

The J gene is TRBJ2-6, the V gene TRBV6-4; possibly TRBD2 for D (6 bases). Germline V gene sequence: CDR1 MRHNA, CDR2 SNTAGT. This CDR3 comprises 15 residues. The V gene lost 3 bases and the J gene lost 0 bases, with 6 bases spanning the gap. For the CDR3, the DNA is TGTGCCAGCAGTGAGGGGGGCTCTGGGGCCAACGTCCTGACTTTC. Its protein product is CASSEGGSGANVLTF.

Regarding this clone: It is unclear where the CDR3 begins or ends on the DNA, so no DNA is shown, and the CDR3 is as TCRdb lists it. The chain has TRBV21-1 and TRBJ2-3; TRBD2, as called in the table, went unchecked against the DNA. TRBV21-1 is annotated as a pseudogene. The CDR3 region is 17 residues in length, termini included. Here the CDR3 reads CASSKWARGSSADTQYF.

The gene calls are TRBV11-2 and TRBJ1-3, with no clear D. Trimming stripped 3 bases from V and 2 bases from J, with 11 bases between. CDR3 length: 15 residues. Germline CDR1 is SGHAT and CDR2 is FQNNGV. The CDR3 sequence is CASSFATGTGNTIYF. The CDR3 DNA reads TGTGCCAGCAGCTTCGCCACTGGGACTGGAAACACCATATATTTT.

The chain links TRBV28 to TRBJ1-1; D might be TRBD1 (5 bases). With 10 bases removed from V and 4 bases from J, the gap between germline ends came to 13 bases. This CDR3 contains 12 residues. Germline V gene sequence: CDR1 MDHEN, CDR2 SYDVKM. The CDR3 spells CATLAGVTEAFF. As DNA, the CDR3 is TGTGCCACTCTCGCGGGGGTCACTGAAGCTTTCTTT.

This clone was detected only once. One junction end does not reproduce the germline sequence, and a read error may be involved. The chain is built from TRBV4-2 and TRBJ1-1, with unresolved D. In germline, CDR1 is LGHNA, CDR2 YNFKEQ. This CDR3 is built from 12 residues. CDR3 sequence: CASSQASPPGIF. In nucleotides, the CDR3 is TGTGCCAGCAGCCAAGCTTCCCCGCCGGGGATCTTT.

The V gene is TRBV5-6, the J gene TRBJ2-7, with D perhaps assigned TRBD1 or TRBD2 (5 bases each). Germline V gene lookup returns CDR1 SGHDT and CDR2 YYEEEE. The ends were cut back, 4 bases at V and 1 base at J, with 12 bases in the middle. This CDR3 comprises 14 residues. The CDR3 DNA follows: TGTGCCAGCAGCAGGGGCCCGGGGTCCTACGAGCAGTACTTC. This gives the protein CASSRGPGSYEQYF. Complete variable domain (other parts from reference TRBV5-6 and TRBJ2-7): DAGVTQSPTHLIKTRGQQVTLRCSPKSGHDTVSWYQQALGQGPQFIFQYYEEEERQRGNFPDRFSGHQFPNYSSELNVNALLLGDSALYLCASSRGPGSYEQYFGPGTRLTVT.

The J gene is TRBJ1-5, the V gene TRBV20-1; tentatively, D is TRBD1 (6 bases). V shed 3 bases and J shed 4 bases, with 25 bases lying between them. This CDR3 is 18 amino acids long. Germline assignment: CDR1 DFQATT and CDR2 SNEGSKA (reference sequence). The DNA for the CDR3 is TGCAGTGCTAGTCGGGGGGCCCCCGGATCATCAACAAATCAGCCCCAGCATTTT. Translation: CSASRGAPGSSTNQPQHF.

The chain employs TRBV9 and TRBJ2-1, with D possibly being TRBD1 (6 bases). V shed 3 bases and J shed 0 bases, with 10 bases lying between them. Germline V gives CDR1 SGDLS, CDR2 YYNGEE. This CDR3 comprises 15 residues. The CDR3 loop is CASSGTESSYNEQFF. CDR3 DNA sequence: TGTGCCAGCAGCGGGACAGAGAGCTCCTACAATGAGCAGTTCTTC.

This chain uses TRBV3-1 (or the pseudogene TRBV3-2) with TRBJ1-4; no definite D call. CDR1 is LGHDT and CDR2 is YNNKEL in the germline V gene (reference sequence). V was trimmed by 1 base and J by 8 bases, leaving 11 bases between them. This CDR3 contains 14 residues. The CDR3 sequence is CASSQGVGNEKLFF. For the CDR3, the DNA is TGTGCCAGCAGCCAAGGGGTAGGAAACGAAAAACTGTTTTTT.

This clone was observed a single time. The chain joins TRBV2 to TRBJ2-1; perhaps TRBD2 as D (6 bases). V dropped 4 bases and J dropped 5 bases, with 18 bases sitting between them. The germline CDR1 and CDR2 sequences are SNHLY and FYNNEI. CDR3 size: 16 residues. This CDR3 reads CASSGLMGLSDNEQFF. In nucleotides, the CDR3 is TGTGCCAGCAGTGGGTTGATGGGACTGTCCGACAATGAGCAGTTCTTC.

The chain links TRBV2 to TRBJ1-6; 8 bases are a match to TRBD1. There are 13 residues in the CDR3. Per the germline V gene, CDR1 is SNHLY and CDR2 is FYNNEI. Germline trimming cut 7 bases from V and 8 bases from J; bases unmatched to any gene: 4. DNA of the CDR3: TGTGCCAGCATTACGGACAGGGATTCACCCCTCCACTTT. Translating it yields CASITDRDSPLHF.

This clone has only a few counts. The V and J genes are TRBV13 and TRBJ2-7, with 13 nucleotides matching TRBD2. This CDR3 comprises 19 residues. V shed 1 base, J shed 2 bases, and the junction held 11 bases outside the gene matches. Germline V gives CDR1 PRHDT, CDR2 FYEKMQ (reference sequence). DNA of the CDR3: TGTGCCAGCAGCTTAGATCGGGCCGACACTAGCGGGGGGGCCTACGAGCAGTACTTC. Its translation: CASSLDRADTSGGAYEQYF.

The V and J genes are TRBV12-3 or TRBV12-4 and TRBJ1-1; no clear D gene. The length of the CDR3 is 12 residues. Trimming stripped 0 bases from V and 8 bases from J, with 7 bases between. The CDR3, as DNA: TGTGCCAGCAGTTTAGCGCGGGTCGAAGCTTTCTTT. Protein product: CASSLARVEAFF.

The rearrangement joins TRBV11-1 to TRBJ1-1; TRBD1 matches at 7 bases. Germline V CDR1 and CDR2: SGHAT, FQDESV (reference sequence). V was clipped by 5 bases and J by 2 bases; unmatched bases: 8. The CDR3 consists of 15 residues. The CDR3 bases are TGTGCCAGCAGCATAAAGGGACAGCAAAACACTGAAGCTTTCTTT. Translating gives CASSIKGQQNTEAFF.

The chain has TRBV19 and TRBJ1-1; D gene uncertain. This CDR3 region has 13 residues. The V gene's germline CDR1 is LNHDA and CDR2 SQIVND (reference sequence). V lost 7 bases and J 3 bases, leaving 12 bases between the germline ends. The DNA of the CDR3 is TGTGCCAGTACTCAGAGCTCTTACACTGAAGCTTTCTTT. Translating it yields CASTQSSYTEAFF. Supplemented by reference TRBV19 and TRBJ1-1, the full variable domain reads DGGITQSPKYLFRKEGQNVTLSCEQNLNHDAMYWYRQDPGQGLRLIYYSQIVNDFQKGDIAEGYSVSREKKESFPLTVTSAQKNPTAFYLCASTQSSYTEAFFGQGTRLTVV.

V usage is TRBV6-5 and J usage is TRBJ1-2, with D tentatively TRBD1 (5 bases). Germline V gives CDR1 MNHEY, CDR2 SVGAGI. V dropped 4 bases and J dropped 3 bases, with 15 bases sitting between them. The length of the CDR3 is 15 residues. The CDR3 bases are TGTGCCAGCAGTTCCCGGGGGAGGGGAGACTATGGCTACACCTTC. Translated, it gives CASSSRGRGDYGYTF.

This sequence joins TRBV4-3 and TRBJ1-1; perhaps TRBD1 as D (5 bases). The V end was cut by 2 bases, the J end by 0 bases, with 13 bases between. The germline V gene encodes CDR1 LGHNA and CDR2 YSLEER. The CDR3 runs to 16 residues. The CDR3 reads CASSQQTTAMNTEAFF. DNA for the CDR3: TGCGCCAGCAGCCAACAAACGACAGCTATGAACACTGAAGCTTTCTTT.

The rearrangement joins TRBV7-2 to TRBJ2-7; 12 bases are shared with TRBD2. V shed 3 bases, J shed 3 bases, and the junction held 9 bases outside the gene matches. CDR3 size: 17 residues. CDR1 is SGHTA, CDR2 FQGNSA, per germline. This CDR3 reads CASSFSGTSGLNYEQYF. For the CDR3, the DNA is TGTGCCAGCAGCTTTTCCGGGACTAGCGGGCTTAACTACGAGCAGTACTTC. The variable domain in full, completed from reference TRBV7-2 and TRBJ2-7, reads GAGVSQSPSNKVTEKGKDVELRCDPISGHTALYWYRQSLGQGLEFLIYFQGNSAPDKSGLPSDRFSAERTGGSVSTLTIQRTQQEDSAVYLCASSFSGTSGLNYEQYFGPGTRLTVT.

This chain joins TRBV19 and TRBJ2-7; D is possibly TRBD1 or TRBD2 (5 bases each). CDR1 is LNHDA, CDR2 SQIVND, per germline (reference sequence). V was cut by 3 bases and J by 2 bases, with 11 bases left in between. This CDR3 is 14 amino acids long. The CDR3 DNA is TGTGCCAGTAGTATGGGGCTAGCTACCTACGAGCAGTACTTC. It is translated as CASSMGLATYEQYF.

This chain joins TRBV6-5 and TRBJ2-7; tentative D call: TRBD1 (6 bases). Germline V gene sequence: CDR1 MNHEY, CDR2 SVGAGI. This CDR3 is 15 amino acids long. V dropped 2 bases and J dropped 2 bases, with 13 bases sitting between them. The CDR3 sequence: CASSYGTTITYEQYF. The CDR3, as DNA: TGTGCCAGCAGTTACGGGACAACTATTACCTACGAGCAGTACTTC.